This TCR beta chain was found in a study of T cell responses to AZD1222 COVID-19 vaccine (dated by TCRdb to about 2021). Looking at the study overall: Because spike-specific TCR depth and breadth did not differ between the two schedules, AZD1222 recipients who got a second dose at roughly 4 weeks were pooled with those who got a second dose at roughly 12 weeks. A total of around 240 trial participants underwent TCR sequencing, of whom about 210 received two doses of AZD1222 and about 25 received two doses of the MenACWY control vaccine. Trial participants were enrolled by age into subgroups of 18-55, 56-69 and 70-plus years, and approximately 150, 30 and 60 TCR-sequenced participants, respectively, were included in these subgroups.

The CDR3 regions of human TCRbeta chains were analyzed by immunosequencing. From the authors' description of their analysis: TCRs in the repertoires were compared against a reference library of SARS-CoV-2-specific TCRs that had been generated with the MIRA antigen-specificity platform. Breadth was defined as the fraction of unique TCRs that were SARS-CoV-2-associated. Depth was defined as the fraction of total T cells that were SARS-CoV-2-associated. Each spike-specific TCR was assigned to its reactive spike region and to a CD4 or CD8 class using the MIRA data. Log10-transformed breadth and depth values were compared by one-way ANOVA with Sidak's multiple comparisons tests. TCRdb carries this immuneACCESS record with in-frame sequences only. Its versions omit some clonotypes, under half of them owing to an unresolved V gene in the studies checked, with the rest unexplained. V, J and clone size reflect that table, while D and trimming were determined from the DNA. Within this sample are about 140,000 clones, with 85% to 90% of them counted one time only. The ten largest make up 1.5% to 2% of the sample.

Comments on this clone: Its antigen remains undetermined. Qualities for individual bases were not recorded, and no much larger clone is one base off.

On the study overall, not on this receptor specifically: A significant rise in spike-specific TCR breadth and depth was observed after two AZD1222 doses relative to day 0 and relative to MenACWY recipients. The whole spike protein was spanned by vaccine-associated CD4 TCRs, and dominant responses were seen in regions 160-218 and 743-854. Because no day 14 peak-response samples were available, the repertoires could be characterized only after the peak T cell response. Conclusions about previously exposed vaccinees are limited because only 6 or 7 AZD1222 recipients were SARS-CoV-2 seropositive at baseline. Participants were mostly white British and included more females than males, and it was suggested by the authors that clonal diversity may have been underestimated. Epitopes outside the regions mutated in the B.1.351 and B.1.1.7 variants were reportedly recognized by nearly half of the unique spike-specific TCRs. The 56-69-year group was small, and its depth increase did not reach significance, likely because of low power.

The sample's time point, from its label and the paper: baseline before first vaccination. Samples from vaccinated people were obtained from the UK trials COV001 and COV002, which included a single-blind randomized controlled phase 2/3 trial of AZD1222 (ChAdOx1 nCoV-19) in healthy adults. Trial participant PBMC samples were collected at day 0 and day 28 after the second dose for TCRbeta chain sequencing. The germline V gene (reference sequence) provides CDR1 LNHDA and CDR2 SQIVND. At the junction V is shortened by 3 bases and J by 4 bases, with 10 bases in between. Measured from the cysteine to the phenylalanine, the CDR3 is 14 residues long. The read is trimmed to its CDR3 DNA, 42 bases read in frame from base 1.

This clonotype was obtained from an adult in good health. The chain was built from TRBV19 and TRBJ2-1; the D gene cannot be resolved reliably. Sequenced here: peripheral blood, sampled on day 0 of AZD1222 vaccination. The sequenced DNA: TGTGCCAGTAGTATGGGGAACACGTACAATGAGCAGTTCTTC. Its amino acids are CASSMGNTYNEQFF.